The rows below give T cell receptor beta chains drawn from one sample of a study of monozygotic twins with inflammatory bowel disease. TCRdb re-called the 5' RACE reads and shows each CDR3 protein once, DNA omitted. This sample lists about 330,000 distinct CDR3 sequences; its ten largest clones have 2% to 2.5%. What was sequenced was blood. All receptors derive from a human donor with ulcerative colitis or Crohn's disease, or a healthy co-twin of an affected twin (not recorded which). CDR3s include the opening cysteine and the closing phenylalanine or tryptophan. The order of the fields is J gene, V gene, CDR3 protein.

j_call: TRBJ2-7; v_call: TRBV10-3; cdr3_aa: CAISESITYEQYF
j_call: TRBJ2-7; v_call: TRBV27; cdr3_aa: CASSLKGTVPPYEQYF
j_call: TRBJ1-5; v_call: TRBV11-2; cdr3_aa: CASSLEGFNQPQHF
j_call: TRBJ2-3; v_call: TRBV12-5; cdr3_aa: CASARADVTDTQYF
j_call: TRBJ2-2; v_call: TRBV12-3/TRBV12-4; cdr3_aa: CASNRHGQNTGELFF
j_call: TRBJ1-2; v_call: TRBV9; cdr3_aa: CASSPPGGDFGYTF
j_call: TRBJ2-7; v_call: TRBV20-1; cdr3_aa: CSAKSGLAETEQYF
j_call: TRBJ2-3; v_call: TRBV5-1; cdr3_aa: CASSLGHPADTQYF
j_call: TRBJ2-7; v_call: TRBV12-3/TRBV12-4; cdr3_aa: CASSLEAGGIYEQYF
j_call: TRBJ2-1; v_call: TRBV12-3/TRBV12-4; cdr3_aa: CASRSLDSYNEQFF
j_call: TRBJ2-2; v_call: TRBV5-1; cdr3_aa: CASRPPGTGSGELFF
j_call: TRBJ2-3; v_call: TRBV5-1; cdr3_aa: CASSLEGSGGSTDTQYF
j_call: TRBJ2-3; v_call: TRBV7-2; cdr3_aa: CASSRQYGTDTQYF
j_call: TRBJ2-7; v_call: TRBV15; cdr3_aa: CATSRGPGYEQYF
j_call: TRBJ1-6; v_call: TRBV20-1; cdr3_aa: CSARLESSYNSPLHF
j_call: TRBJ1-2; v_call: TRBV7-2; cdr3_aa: CASSLAGQTGGYTF
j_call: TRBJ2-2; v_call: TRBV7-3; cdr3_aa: CASSWRQGATGELFF
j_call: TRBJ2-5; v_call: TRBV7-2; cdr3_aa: CASSRGGGETQYF
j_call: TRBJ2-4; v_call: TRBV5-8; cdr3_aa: CASSLWDRENIQYF
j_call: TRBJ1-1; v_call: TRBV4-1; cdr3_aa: CASSQEWSGNTEAFF
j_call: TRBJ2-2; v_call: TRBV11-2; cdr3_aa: CASSHHRGVADTGELFF
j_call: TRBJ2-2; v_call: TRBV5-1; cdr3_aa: CASSLPSTGGSPGELFF
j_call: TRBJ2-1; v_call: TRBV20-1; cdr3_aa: CSATGTGEGEQFF